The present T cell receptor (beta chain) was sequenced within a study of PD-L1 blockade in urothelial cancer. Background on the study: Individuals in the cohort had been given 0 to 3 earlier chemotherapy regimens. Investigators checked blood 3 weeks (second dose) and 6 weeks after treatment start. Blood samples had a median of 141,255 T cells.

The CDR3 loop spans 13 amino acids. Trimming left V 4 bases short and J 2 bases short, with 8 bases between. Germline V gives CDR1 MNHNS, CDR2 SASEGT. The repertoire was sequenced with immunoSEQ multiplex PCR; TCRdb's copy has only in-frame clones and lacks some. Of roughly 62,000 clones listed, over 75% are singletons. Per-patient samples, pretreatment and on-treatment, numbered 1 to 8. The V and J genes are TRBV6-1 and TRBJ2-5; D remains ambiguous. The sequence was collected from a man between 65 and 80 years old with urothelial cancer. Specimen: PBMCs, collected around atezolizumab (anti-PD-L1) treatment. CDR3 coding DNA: TGTGCCAGCAGTGTGGTCGGTCAAGAGACCCAGTACTTC. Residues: CASSVVGQETQYF.